Given below is one TCR beta chain in context. This sample was included in a study of blood T cell repertoires in COVID-19. Whole-study context: Acute and convalescent COVID-19 samples came from the United States, Italy and Spain.

The table came from immunoSEQ multiplex PCR; TCRdb's copy has only in-frame clones and leaves some out. The sample carries 80,000 to 100,000 clones, approximately 90% recorded once. Specimen: peripheral blood. This receptor was obtained from a human donor with COVID-19, enrolled during active disease. The donor label of this sample is uncertain.

The CDR3, as DNA: TGTGCCAGCAGGCTAATTGGGAGGAACACTGAAGCTTTCTTT. Translated, it gives CASRLIGRNTEAFF. The rearrangement joins TRBV2 to TRBJ1-1; D is undetermined. CDR3 size: 14 residues. Between the trimmed V and J ends, which lost 6 bases and 1 base, there was a span of 12 bases. Per germline, CDR1 SNHLY and CDR2 FYNNEI.